This TCR beta chain was profiled in a study of cytomegalovirus exposure and HLA in healthy donors. About this clone itself: Its antigen remains unknown.

Everyone who donated was a healthy bone marrow donor. V lost 5 bases and J lost 1; bases outside the gene matches: 9. The CDR3 is made up of 17 amino acids. Germline assignment: CDR1 SGHAT and CDR2 FQNNGV. It was with 60 Vbeta and 13 Jbeta primers that the PCR ran. Using immunoSEQ multiplex PCR, the repertoire was profiled, and TCRdb retains in-frame clones only, with some absent. This repertoire includes about 140,000 clones. Study results and caveats: The authors excluded some V segments, including TRBV6-2 and TRBV6-3, as indistinguishable. Some 150 TCR beta chains were listed as cytomegalovirus-associated. HLA alleles were associated with 15,000 to 20,000 TCR beta sequences in a later analysis at 0.05 false discovery rate.

The chain employs TRBV11-2 and TRBJ2-3, with TRBD1 identical over 10 bases. Sequenced material: PBMCs. The receptor was derived from a woman between 18 and 29 years old in good health and CMV-seronegative. This CDR3 reads CASSPGQGLIGTDTQYF. CDR3 DNA sequence: TGTGCCAGCAGCCCGGGACAGGGGTTAATCGGCACAGATACGCAGTATTTT.